The 8 T cell receptor beta chains below all came from one sample that was sequenced in a study of T cells in pancreatic ductal adenocarcinoma. Surgery without prior neoadjuvant therapy was the treatment of the selected pancreatic ductal adenocarcinoma patients. The protocol was immunoSEQ multiplex PCR, while the TCRdb copy is restricted to in-frame clones and leaves out a portion. The table has over 100,000 clones, 90% to 95% seen once. Specimen: PBMCs. These receptors all stem from a human donor with pancreatic ductal adenocarcinoma.

The J gene is TRBJ2-7, the V gene TRBV10-1, with 12 nucleotides matching TRBD2. CDR3 length: 14 residues. Trimming cost V 6 bases and J 2 bases; bases outside gene matches: 2. Germline assignment: CDR1 WNHNN and CDR2 SYGVQD (reference sequence). The CDR3 region has the DNA TGCGCCAGCAGAGGGACTAGCGGGCCCTACGAGCAGTACTTC. Its translation is CASRGTSGPYEQYF.

The CDR3, as DNA: TGTGCCTGGACGGGAAGAATCAATGAAAAACTGTTTTTT. Translation gives CAWTGRINEKLFF. The genes are TRBV30 and TRBJ1-4, with no clear D. This CDR3 is 13 amino acids long. V lost 4 bases, J lost 5 bases, and 11 bases lay in between. Per germline, CDR1 GTSNPN and CDR2 SVGIG (reference sequence).

This clone is a singleton in its sample. The chain couples TRBV28 to TRBJ2-2, with D uncertain. The germline V and J ends were trimmed by 4 bases and 0 bases, with 9 bases remaining between them. CDR3 size: 15 residues. Germline V CDR1 and CDR2: MDHEN, SYDVKM. The CDR3 DNA is TGTGCCAGCAGTTCTACGGGTTCGAACACCGGGGAGCTGTTTTTT. Its protein product is CASSSTGSNTGELFF.

This chain links TRBV11-3 with TRBJ2-7; D possibly corresponds to TRBD1 (6 bases). CDR1 is SGHNT, CDR2 YENEEA, per germline. This CDR3 region has 12 residues. V dropped 5 bases and J dropped 6 bases, with 11 bases sitting between them. This chain's CDR3 is CASSPRGGEQYF. The CDR3 bases are TGTGCCAGCAGCCCGCGAGGGGGCGAGCAGTACTTC.

V usage is TRBV7-9 and J usage is TRBJ1-4; TRBD1 agrees at 7 bases. The V segment lost 4 bases and the J segment 7 bases; nucleotides outside the gene matches: 9. The CDR3 has 15 amino acids. From germline, CDR1 is SEHNR and CDR2 FQNEAQ (reference sequence). The CDR3 sequence: CASSYDGDSGEKLFF. For the CDR3, the DNA is TGTGCCAGCAGCTACGATGGGGACAGTGGTGAAAAACTGTTTTTT. Full variable domain (missing parts from reference TRBV7-9 and TRBJ1-4): DTGVSQNPRHKITKRGQNVTFRCDPISEHNRLYWYRQTLGQGPEFLTYFQNEAQLEKSRLLSDRFSAERPKGSFSTLEIQRTEQGDSAMYLCASSYDGDSGEKLFFGSGTQLSVL.

The chain uses TRBV2 and TRBJ2-2; maybe TRBD2 (6 bases). V lost 8 bases and J 8 bases, leaving 18 bases between the germline ends. The CDR3 extends over 14 amino acids. Germline CDR1 reads SNHLY; CDR2 reads FYNNEI. Here the CDR3 reads CASRGFGGGGELFF. The CDR3 region has the DNA TGTGCCAGCCGAGGGTTCGGGGGAGGAGGGGAGCTGTTTTTT. Full variable domain (missing parts from reference TRBV2 and TRBJ2-2): EPEVTQTPSHQVTQMGQEVILRCVPISNHLYFYWYRQILGQKVEFLVSFYNNEISEKSEIFDDQFSVERPDGSNFTLKIRSTKLEDSAMYFCASRGFGGGGELFFGEGSRLTVL.

The chain recombines TRBV21-1 with TRBJ1-4; the table names TRBD1, a call not compared with the DNA. TRBV21-1 constitutes a pseudogene. The CDR3 consists of 16 residues. CDR3 sequence reads: CASTRGRYTTNEKLFF. The CDR3 coding sequence is TGTGCCAGCACCAGGGGGCGGTACACAACTAATGAAAAACTGTTTTTT.

The rearrangement uses TRBV7-2 and TRBJ2-3; 12 nucleotides align to TRBD2. Per germline, CDR1 SGHTA and CDR2 FQGNSA. This CDR3 has 18 residues. The V gene end was trimmed by 2 bases and the J gene end by 0 bases; junction bases not matched to a gene: 6. The DNA of the CDR3 is TGTGCCAGCAGCTTAAGCGGACTAGCGGGGACGAGCACAGATACGCAGTATTTT. As protein: CASSLSGLAGTSTDTQYF.